The 14 T cell receptor beta chains given below trace back to one sample, sequenced in a study of blood T cell repertoires in COVID-19. Clones were read by immunoSEQ multiplex PCR, and TCRdb kept only the in-frame ones, dropping some. The table lists under 300,000 clones, around four fifths of them singletons, with around an eighth in the top ten. Sequenced input: peripheral blood. The receptors originated from an older woman with active or convalescent COVID-19.

This chain links TRBV6-5 with TRBJ1-1, with a possible D match to TRBD1 (6 bases). The CDR3 length is 13 residues. Per the germline V gene, CDR1 is MNHEY and CDR2 is SVGAGI. V shed 6 bases and J shed 6 bases, with 14 bases lying between them. The CDR3 is CASRQGVGPEAFF. The CDR3 nucleotides are TGTGCCAGCAGACAGGGTGTTGGTCCTGAAGCTTTCTTT.

This clone was observed at least ten times. This sequence joins TRBV3-1 (or the pseudogene TRBV3-2) and TRBJ2-7; D unresolved. Trimming took off 3 bases at V and 7 bases at J, with 10 bases between the two ends. CDR1 and CDR2 (germline): LGHDT, YNNKEL (reference sequence). The CDR3 has 12 residues. In nucleotides, the CDR3 is TGTGCCAGCAGCCACCCCTCGAGGGAGCAGTACTTC. Protein sequence: CASSHPSREQYF.

V is TRBV2 and J is TRBJ2-1, with 14 bases matching TRBD2. Per germline, CDR1 SNHLY and CDR2 FYNNEI. The CDR3 covers 16 residues. The J segment lost 8 bases and the V segment lost 5 bases, leaving 8 bases of the junction unmatched. The CDR3 reads CASSYGTSGGEDEQFF. CDR3 coding DNA: TGTGCCAGCAGTTACGGGACTAGCGGGGGCGAGGATGAGCAGTTCTTC.

The gene calls are TRBV3-1 (or the pseudogene TRBV3-2) and TRBJ2-1; TRBD2 matches at 7 bases. The germline V gene encodes CDR1 LGHDT and CDR2 YNNKEL (reference sequence). This CDR3 has 12 residues. J lost 14 bases, V lost 7 bases, and 11 bases had no gene match. The CDR3 nucleotides are TGTGCCAGCACGGGGAGGGGACGGGGTAAGTTCTTC. Translation: CASTGRGRGKFF.

The J gene is TRBJ2-3, the V gene TRBV5-1; the match to TRBD2 covers 8 bases. CDR3 length equals 15 residues. Trimming took 6 bases from V and 5 from J; bases not matched to a gene: 11. Germline CDR1 and CDR2: SGHRS and YFSETQ. The CDR3, as DNA: TGCGCCAGCACCGAAGGGGGGACTAGGGGAGATACGCAGTATTTT. This codes for CASTEGGTRGDTQYF.

This clone appeared a single time. The gene calls are TRBV6-5 and TRBJ1-3, with TRBD1 identical over 7 bases. V lost 5 bases to trimming and J lost 3 bases; unmatched junction nucleotides: 7. The CDR3 is 15 amino acids. In germline, CDR1 is MNHEY, CDR2 SVGAGI. In DNA, the CDR3 is TGTGCCAGCAGTCGTCAGGGGGGCTTTGGAAACACCATATATTTT. This sequence encodes CASSRQGGFGNTIYF.

This chain joins TRBV5-1 and TRBJ2-3; 7 nucleotides match TRBD2. The germline CDR1 and CDR2 sequences are SGHRS and YFSETQ. V lost 1 base, J lost 1 base, and 3 bases stayed unmatched. This CDR3 has 15 amino acids. CDR3: CASSLRLAGTDTQYF. In DNA form, the CDR3 reads TGCGCCAGCAGCTTGAGACTAGCTGGCACAGATACGCAGTATTTT.

The J gene is TRBJ1-1, the V gene TRBV11-2, with D maybe TRBD1 (5 bases). The CDR3 consists of 13 residues. Germline assignment: CDR1 SGHAT and CDR2 FQNNGV. With 8 bases removed from V and 2 bases from J, the gap between germline ends came to 12 bases. The CDR3 coding sequence is TGTGCCAGCGGGGGGGATGTAAACACTGAAGCTTTCTTT. Translating gives CASGGDVNTEAFF.

On this clone: Other DNA variants within this sample encode the same CDR3. The chain combines TRBV6-5 with TRBJ1-2, with D unclear. In germline, CDR1 is MNHEY, CDR2 SVGAGI. The germline V and J ends were trimmed by 0 bases and 3 bases, with 11 bases remaining between them. The CDR3 totals 15 residues. DNA for the CDR3: TGTGCCAGCAGTTACTCTCTGACCGACTACTATGGCTACACCTTC. The encoded protein is CASSYSLTDYYGYTF.

This chain joins TRBV2 and TRBJ2-1, with D unclear. Germline loops: CDR1 SNHLY, CDR2 FYNNEI. Trimming pared 1 base from V and 3 bases from J, leaving 4 bases between. The CDR3 totals 13 residues. As DNA, the CDR3 is TGTGCCAGCAGTGAAGAGCACTACAATGAGCAGTTCTTC. Amino acids: CASSEEHYNEQFF.

The chain has TRBV24-1 and TRBJ2-4, with D maybe TRBD1 (5 bases). Trimming stripped 10 bases from V and 4 bases from J, with 13 bases between. This CDR3 is built from 13 residues. Looked up from germline, CDR1 is KGHDR and CDR2 is SFDVKD. The CDR3 DNA reads as TGTGCCACTCCTCAGACAGCTAAAAACATTCAGTACTTC. It specifies CATPQTAKNIQYF.

The V call is TRBV6-5, the J call TRBJ2-2; a weak D match, TRBD2 (6 bases). CDR1 and CDR2 from the germline V gene are MNHEY and SVGAGI. The CDR3 extends over 14 amino acids. V dropped 5 bases and J dropped 5 bases, with 12 bases sitting between them. The CDR3, as DNA: TGTGCCAGCAGTCCCCGGGGGTGGACCGGGGAGCTGTTTTTT. Its translation: CASSPRGWTGELFF.

This chain links TRBV5-4 with TRBJ2-3; TRBD2 matches at 10 bases. The CDR3 is 15 amino acids. Trimming removed 4 bases from V and 4 bases from J; junction bases left unmatched: 6. CDR1 SGHNT and CDR2 YYREEE come from the germline V gene (reference sequence). This CDR3 is CASSRAGGPPDTQYF. The CDR3 DNA follows: TGTGCCAGCAGCCGAGCGGGGGGGCCGCCAGATACGCAGTATTTT.

The chain has TRBV11-1 and TRBJ2-3, with a weak D call TRBD1 (6 bases). This CDR3 comprises 16 residues. Germline V gives CDR1 SGHAT, CDR2 FQDESV (reference sequence). V was trimmed by 2 bases and J by 0 bases, leaving 12 bases between them. CDR3 DNA: TGTGCCAGCAGCTTACCCCGACAGGCTAGCACAGATACGCAGTATTTT. Translation: CASSLPRQASTDTQYF.